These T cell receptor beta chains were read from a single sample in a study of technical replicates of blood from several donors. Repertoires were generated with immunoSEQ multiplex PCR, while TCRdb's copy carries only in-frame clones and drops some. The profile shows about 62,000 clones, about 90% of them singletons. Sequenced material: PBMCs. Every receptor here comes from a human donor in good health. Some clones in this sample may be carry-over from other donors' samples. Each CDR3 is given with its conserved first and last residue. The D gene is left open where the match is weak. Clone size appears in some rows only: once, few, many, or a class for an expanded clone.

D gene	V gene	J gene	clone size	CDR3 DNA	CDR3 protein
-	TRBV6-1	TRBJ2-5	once	TGTGCCAGCGGGGCAACAGGGACGCAGGTGACCCAGTACTTC	CASGATGTQVTQYF
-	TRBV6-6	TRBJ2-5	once	TGTGCCAGCAGCCCCGGGACTCGAGAGACCCAGTACTTC	CASSPGTRETQYF
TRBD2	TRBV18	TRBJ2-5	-	TGTGCCAGCTCACCATTCGCGGGAGGAGACGAGACCCAGTACTTC	CASSPFAGGDETQYF
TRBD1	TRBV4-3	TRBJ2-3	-	TGCGCCAGCAGCCCTAGCTGGACAGGGGGTCCAGATACGCAGTATTTT	CASSPSWTGGPDTQYF
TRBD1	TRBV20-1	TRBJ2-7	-	TGCAGTGCTAGGACAGGGGTTGGGCAGTACTTC	CSARTGVGQYF
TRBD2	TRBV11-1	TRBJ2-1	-	TGTGCCAGCAGCTCAATGACTAGCGGAACCTACAATGAGCAGTTCTTC	CASSSMTSGTYNEQFF
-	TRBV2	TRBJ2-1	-	TGTGCCAGCACCGAAAGAGGAGGTCTGTTCTTC	CASTERGGLFF
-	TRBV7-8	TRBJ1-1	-	TGTGCCAGCAGCTTAGCGCATGGCAGATCGAACACTGAAGCTTTCTTT	CASSLAHGRSNTEAFF
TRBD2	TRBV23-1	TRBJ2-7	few	TGCGCCAGCGTATGGGGTAGCGGGGGACAATTTTCCTACGAGCAGTACTTC	CASVWGSGGQFSYEQYF
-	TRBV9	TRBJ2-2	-	TGTGCCAGCAGCGGGGAGTGGGGGGAGCTGTTTTTT	CASSGEWGELFF
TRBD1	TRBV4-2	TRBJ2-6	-	TGTGCCAGCAGCCAAGCGGGACAGGGGCTCTCTGGGGCCAACGTCCTGACTTTC	CASSQAGQGLSGANVLTF
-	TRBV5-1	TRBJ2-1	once	TGCGCCAGCAGCTTTTACCCAGGGGAAGGGAATGAGCAGTTCTTC	CASSFYPGEGNEQFF
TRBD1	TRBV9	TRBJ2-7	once	TGTGCCAGCAGCCCGGTGACAGGGGACGAGCAGTACTTC	CASSPVTGDEQYF
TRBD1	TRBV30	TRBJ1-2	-	TGTGCCTGGAGGAGGGACGGGACAGGGAACTATGGCTACACCTTC	CAWRRDGTGNYGYTF
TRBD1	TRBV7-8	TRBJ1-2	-	TGTGCCAGCAGCTTAGGAGGGGGCAGCTATGGCTACACCTTC	CASSLGGGSYGYTF
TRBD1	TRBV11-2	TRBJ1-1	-	TGTGCCAGCAGCGCACAGGGGGCGACTGAAGCTTTCTTT	CASSAQGATEAFF
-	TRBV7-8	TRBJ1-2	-	TGTGCCAGCAGCTTAGCGCGGGAGGGATACTATGGCTACACCTTC	CASSLAREGYYGYTF
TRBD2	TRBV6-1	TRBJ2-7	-	TGTGCCAGCAGATGGACTAGCGGGGCATCCTACGAGCAGTACTTC	CASRWTSGASYEQYF
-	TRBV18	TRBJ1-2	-	TGTGCCAGCTCCCCGGGATCGCAGGTTGATGGCTACACCTTC	CASSPGSQVDGYTF
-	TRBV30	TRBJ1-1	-	TGTGCCTGGAGTAGGAGGACGGACACTGAAGCTTTCTTT	CAWSRRTDTEAFF
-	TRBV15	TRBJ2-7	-	TGTGCCACCAGCAGAGGGCAGGGAAGGGACGAGCAGTACTTC	CATSRGQGRDEQYF
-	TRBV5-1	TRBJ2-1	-	TGCGCCAGCAGCCTGCAGGGCGAGCCCTACAATGAGCAGTTCTTC	CASSLQGEPYNEQFF
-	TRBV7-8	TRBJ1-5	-	TGTGCCAGCAGCTTAGAGGGGATTCAGCCCCAGCATTTT	CASSLEGIQPQHF
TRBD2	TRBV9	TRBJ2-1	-	TGTGCCAGCAGCGCTACTAGCGGAGCCTACAATGAGCAGTTCTTC	CASSATSGAYNEQFF
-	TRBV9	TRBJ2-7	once	TGTGCCAGCAGTCCGGCGGGGTTCGGAAACTACGAGCAGTACTTC	CASSPAGFGNYEQYF
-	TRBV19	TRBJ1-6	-	TGTGCCAGTAGTATTTTGGGGGGTTCCGTACGACGTTCACCCCTCCACTTT	CASSILGGSVRRSPLHF
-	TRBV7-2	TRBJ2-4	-	TGTGCCAGCAGCCCGGGTGTGGCCAAAAACATTCAGTACTTC	CASSPGVAKNIQYF
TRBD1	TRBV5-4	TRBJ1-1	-	TGTGCCAGCAGGTCGACGGGACAGGCGGTAGAAGCTTTCTTT	CASRSTGQAVEAFF
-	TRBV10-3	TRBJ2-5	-	TGTGCCATCAGTCAGGGTTTCCAAGAGACCCAGTACTTC	CAISQGFQETQYF
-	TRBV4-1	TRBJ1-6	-	TGCGCCAGCAGCATTTCTGGCTCGGGGTATAATTCACCCCTCCACTTT	CASSISGSGYNSPLHF
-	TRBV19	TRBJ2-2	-	TGTGCCAGTAGTATCCGTGCGAACACCGGGGAGCTGTTTTTT	CASSIRANTGELFF
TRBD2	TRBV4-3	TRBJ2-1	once	TGCGCCAGCAGCCAAGAGGTCAGCGGGAGCTCCTACAATGAGCAGTTCTTC	CASSQEVSGSSYNEQFF
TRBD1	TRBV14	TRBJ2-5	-	TGTGCCAGCAGCAGGGGGCAAGAGGAGACCCAGTACTTC	CASSRGQEETQYF
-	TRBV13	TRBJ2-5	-	TGTGCCAGCAGTTTCGTCTCGACCACCCCGGGACTAGAGACCCAGTACTTC	CASSFVSTTPGLETQYF
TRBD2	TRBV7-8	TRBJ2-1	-	TGTGCCAGCAGCAGAGAGCGGGGGGTCTACAATGAGCAGTTCTTC	CASSRERGVYNEQFF
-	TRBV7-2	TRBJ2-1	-	TGTGCCAGCAGCGAGGGTCCGAGCTCCTACAATGAGCAGTTCTTC	CASSEGPSSYNEQFF
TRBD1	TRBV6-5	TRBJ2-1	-	TGTGCCAGCAGCTTAGGACCGGGACAGAACAATGAGCAGTTCTTC	CASSLGPGQNNEQFF